This record covers a single T cell receptor (beta chain). Its antigen is undetermined. The data are from a study of monozygotic twins with cystic fibrosis. Overall study context: Approximately 3 micrograms of fragmented DNA underwent 15 PCR cycles for library preparation.

Sequencing used immunoSEQ multiplex PCR; TCRdb keeps in-frame clones, though not all of them. The sample has approximately 13,000 clones; 80% to 90% are singletons. Whole-study results and caveats: Monozygotic CF twins shared more identical nucleotide clonotypes than unrelated patients. Median Simpson clonality of approximately 0.0088 suggested naive T cells predominated.

The sample consisted of blood. The source of this sequence is a boy between 10 and 17 years old with cystic fibrosis.

The CDR3 sequence: CASSQDFAFGVQHNYGYTF. The DNA of the CDR3 is TGCGCCAGCAGCCAAGATTTCGCATTCGGGGTACAGCACAACTATGGCTACACCTTC. The chain recombines TRBV4-1 with TRBJ1-2; D call uncertain. Germline V CDR1 and CDR2: MGHRA, YSYEKL. Trimming shortened V by 0 bases and J by 2 bases, and 22 bases separated the two germline ends. The CDR3 length is 19 residues.